These 27 T cell receptor beta chains were all obtained from the same sample, sequenced in a study of blood T cell repertoires in COVID-19. Clones were read by immunoSEQ multiplex PCR, and TCRdb kept only the in-frame ones, dropping some. The sample consists of some 530,000 clones, 75% to 90% of them appearing once. The sequenced material came from PBMCs or T cells enriched from blood (not recorded which). The source is a woman aged 55-70 years who had recovered from COVID-19.

J is TRBJ1-4 and V is TRBV11-2, with a weak D call TRBD1 (6 bases). The CDR3 is made up of 16 amino acids. Germline-derived CDR1 and CDR2 are SGHAT and FQNNGV. Between the trimmed V and J ends, which lost 4 bases and 0 bases, there was a span of 12 bases. CDR3 in amino acids: CASSSGQRATNEKLFF. The CDR3 DNA reads TGTGCCAGCAGCTCTGGACAGCGAGCAACTAATGAAAAACTGTTTTTT.

The chain carries TRBV28 and TRBJ2-5; 7 bases align to TRBD2. In germline, CDR1 is MDHEN, CDR2 SYDVKM. This CDR3 region has 14 residues. V trimming: 6 bases; J trimming: 0 bases; junction bases outside the gene matches: 4. In DNA form, the CDR3 reads TGTGCCAGCAGCCTACTAGCGTACCAAGAGACCCAGTACTTC. Translation gives CASSLLAYQETQYF.

The chain combines TRBV7-2 with TRBJ2-5; D ambiguous. Germline CDR1 is SGHTA and CDR2 is FQGNSA. This CDR3 comprises 13 residues. V was clipped by 4 bases and J by 0 bases, with 6 bases between them. The CDR3 region is CASSYNYQETQYF. The CDR3 bases are TGTGCCAGCAGCTATAACTACCAAGAGACCCAGTACTTC.

The chain recombines TRBV28 with TRBJ1-5; perhaps TRBD1 as D (6 bases). Trimming stripped 3 bases from V and 1 base from J, with 13 bases between. Germline CDR1 is MDHEN and CDR2 is SYDVKM. This CDR3 spans 16 amino acids. This CDR3 is CASSFPPGDSNQPQHF. The CDR3 DNA is TGTGCCAGCAGTTTCCCCCCAGGGGACAGCAATCAGCCCCAGCATTTT.

Comment on this clone: The identical CDR3 is also encoded by other nucleotide sequences in the sample. The chain couples TRBV14 to TRBJ2-2, with 9 bases that match TRBD1. This CDR3 has 14 amino acids. Germline CDR1 reads SGHDN; CDR2 reads FVKESK. The V and J ends lost 4 bases and 4 bases, in that order; junction bases with no gene match: 1. The CDR3 DNA reads as TGTGCCAGCAGCCGACAGGGGGGCACCGGGGAGCTGTTTTTT. Translated, it gives CASSRQGGTGELFF.

The chain carries TRBV28 and TRBJ2-1; 7 nucleotides align to TRBD2. CDR3 length: 14 residues. CDR1 and CDR2 from the germline V gene are MDHEN and SYDVKM. With V trimmed by 6 bases and J by 6 bases, 8 bases remained unmatched. The CDR3 DNA follows: TGTGCCAGCAGCGGGGGGAATGCCGGCAATGAGCAGTTCTTC. Its translation: CASSGGNAGNEQFF. The whole variable domain, remainder taken from reference TRBV28 and TRBJ2-1, is DVKVTQSSRYLVKRTGEKVFLECVQDMDHENMFWYRQDPGLGLRLIYFSYDVKMKEKGDIPEGYSVSREKKERFSLILESASTNQTSMYLCASSGGNAGNEQFFGPGTRLTVL.

J is TRBJ1-5 and V is TRBV19; perhaps TRBD1 as D (6 bases). The ends were cut back, 7 bases at V and 1 base at J, with 11 bases in the middle. Germline loops: CDR1 LNHDA, CDR2 SQIVND (reference sequence). This CDR3 spans 14 amino acids. Here the CDR3 reads CASTGRGSNQPQHF. The CDR3 DNA sequence: TGTGCCAGTACCGGCAGGGGAAGCAATCAGCCCCAGCATTTT.

V is TRBV4-1 and J is TRBJ2-7; 10 bases match TRBD1. The CDR3 is 14 residues long. The germline V gene encodes CDR1 MGHRA and CDR2 YSYEKL. Unmatched junction bases numbered 5, after V lost 4 bases and J lost 5 bases. CDR3 DNA sequence: TGCGCCAGCAGCCGGGACAGGGGAAAAAACGAGCAGTACTTC. It yields the protein CASSRDRGKNEQYF.

With respect to this clone: At one of its ends the junction is not consistent with the germline gene, which may arise from a read error. The chain combines TRBV6-2 or TRBV6-3 with TRBJ2-7; 9 bases fit TRBD2. The CDR3 consists of 12 residues. The germline V gene encodes CDR1 MNHEY and CDR2 SVGEGT. The CDR3 nucleotides are TGTGCCAGCAGTTTTAGCGGGGGAAGACTGGACTTC. Protein: CASSFSGGRLDF.

This CDR3 reads CASSTRMTGMGQPQHF. The CDR3 DNA reads TGTGCCAGTAGTACTCGGATGACAGGGATGGGTCAGCCCCAGCATTTT. The V call is TRBV19, the J call TRBJ1-5; 7 nucleotides line up with TRBD1. Germline-derived CDR1 and CDR2 are LNHDA and SQIVND (reference sequence). CDR3 size: 16 residues. The V gene end was trimmed by 4 bases and the J gene end by 6 bases; junction bases not matched to a gene: 12. Using reference TRBV19 and TRBJ1-5 for the parts outside the CDR3, the full variable domain is DGGITQSPKYLFRKEGQNVTLSCEQNLNHDAMYWYRQDPGQGLRLIYYSQIVNDFQKGDIAEGYSVSREKKESFPLTVTSAQKNPTAFYLCASSTRMTGMGQPQHFGDGTRLSIL.

The chain combines TRBV9 with TRBJ1-2; no definite D call. The V gene's germline CDR1 is SGDLS and CDR2 YYNGEE. This CDR3 has 13 residues. The ends were cut back, 0 bases at V and 6 bases at J, with 9 bases in the middle. The CDR3: CASSVGKGDGYTF. CDR3 nucleotide sequence: TGTGCCAGCAGCGTAGGCAAGGGAGATGGCTACACCTTC.

The CDR3 region is CARQLHRQETQYF. The CDR3 DNA sequence: TGTGCCCGCCAACTTCATCGACAAGAGACCCAGTACTTC. This sequence joins TRBV2 and TRBJ2-5, with no clear D. CDR1 SNHLY and CDR2 FYNNEI come from the germline V gene. Trimming removed 11 bases from V and 2 bases from J, with 15 bases in between. CDR3 length: 13 residues.

J is TRBJ2-3 and V is TRBV24-1; 10 nucleotides line up with TRBD1. The germline V gene encodes CDR1 KGHDR and CDR2 SFDVKD. This CDR3 is built from 15 residues. The ends lost 5 bases at V and 3 bases at J; junction bases unmatched: 4. The CDR3 DNA follows: TGTGCCACCAGTGCCCTGGACAGGGGGACAGATACGCAGTATTTT. It translates to CATSALDRGTDTQYF.

The rearrangement uses TRBV7-6 and TRBJ2-5, with 9 bases lining up with TRBD2. V trimming: 5 bases; J trimming: 2 bases; junction bases outside the gene matches: 18. This CDR3 is 19 amino acids long. The germline CDR1 and CDR2 sequences are SGHVS and FNYEAQ. CDR3 sequence (DNA): TGTGCCAGCAGCCCGGGTTTAGCGGGGGACCTCTTACAACAAGAGACCCAGTACTTC. Translating gives CASSPGLAGDLLQQETQYF.

The chain combines TRBV30 with TRBJ1-6, with a weak D call TRBD1 (5 bases). The ends were cut back, 4 bases at V and 12 bases at J, with 28 bases in the middle. The CDR3 consists of 17 residues. CDR1 is GTSNPN, CDR2 SVGIG, per germline (reference sequence). CDR3 in amino acids: CAWNRPGDRGLHRPLHF. The DNA for the CDR3 is TGTGCCTGGAATCGACCAGGCGACAGAGGATTGCATAGACCCCTCCACTTT.

The chain employs TRBV5-1 and TRBJ2-2, with 9 bases matching TRBD1. The germline CDR1 and CDR2 sequences are SGHRS and YFSETQ. The CDR3 extends over 14 amino acids. The ends lost 2 bases at V and 7 bases at J; junction bases unmatched: 3. DNA of the CDR3: TGCGCCAGCAGCTTACAGGGGGCTGACGGGGAGCTGTTTTTT. It specifies CASSLQGADGELFF.

This sequence joins TRBV15 and TRBJ2-6; D is perhaps TRBD2 (6 bases). The CDR3 spans 14 residues. The ends were cut back, 8 bases at V and 0 bases at J, with 8 bases in the middle. Germline values: CDR1 LNHNV, CDR2 YYDKDF (reference sequence). The DNA for the CDR3 is TGTGCCACCCGCGGGGACTCTGGGGCCAACGTCCTGACTTTC. It translates to CATRGDSGANVLTF.

The V and J genes are TRBV6-5 and TRBJ1-4; 8 positions match TRBD1. Germline V gene sequence: CDR1 MNHEY, CDR2 SVGAGI. There are 14 residues in the CDR3. With V trimmed by 8 bases and J by 6 bases, 8 bases remained unmatched. The CDR3 loop is CASGRTGLDEKLFF. CDR3 DNA: TGTGCCAGCGGTCGGACAGGGCTAGATGAAAAACTGTTTTTT.

The CDR3 nucleotides are TGTGCCAGCAGCCAAGCCGGAGGGGTAACCAAAAACATTCAGTACTTC. This gives the protein CASSQAGGVTKNIQYF. V and J are TRBV3-1 (or the pseudogene TRBV3-2) and TRBJ2-4, with D possibly being TRBD2 (6 bases). This CDR3 has 16 residues. Trimming removed 1 base at V and 2 bases at J, with 12 bases between. Germline CDR1 and CDR2: LGHDT and YNNKEL (reference sequence).

This chain uses TRBV5-1 with TRBJ1-2; D possibly corresponds to TRBD1 (5 bases). The CDR3 runs to 15 residues. Germline V gives CDR1 SGHRS, CDR2 YFSETQ. V was pared by 4 bases and J by 0 bases, with 13 bases between. CDR3 nucleotides: TGCGCCAGCAGCCTTCAGTCAGGGTCTAACTATGGCTACACCTTC. It yields the protein CASSLQSGSNYGYTF.

The chain combines TRBV9 with TRBJ1-1, with D hard to call. The CDR3 runs 14 residues. Per the germline V gene, CDR1 is SGDLS and CDR2 is YYNGEE. The V gene lost 3 bases and the J gene lost 1 base, with 10 bases spanning the gap. CDR3 residues: CASSGRLGNTEAFF. The DNA of the CDR3 is TGTGCCAGCAGCGGGAGACTGGGGAACACTGAAGCTTTCTTT.

The chain links TRBV21-1 to TRBJ1-6; the D call in the table, TRBD1, was not verified against the DNA. TRBV21-1 corresponds to a pseudogene. This CDR3 is 18 amino acids long. Written as DNA, the CDR3 is TGTGCCAGCAGCTCCCGAGGGGGAGCAACAGGGGGAAATTCACCCCTCCACTTT. Translation: CASSSRGGATGGNSPLHF.

The V call is TRBV5-8, the J call TRBJ1-5, with 8 bases fitting TRBD1. The CDR3 consists of 14 residues. The V gene's germline CDR1 is SGHTS and CDR2 YDEGEE. Trimming removed 3 bases from V and 5 bases from J; junction bases left unmatched: 4. The CDR3 here is CASSSGQGDQPQHF. The DNA for the CDR3 is TGTGCCAGCAGCTCAGGACAGGGCGATCAGCCCCAGCATTTT.

This clone was seen once. J is TRBJ2-7 and V is TRBV3-1 (or the pseudogene TRBV3-2); D call uncertain. The V end lost 0 bases, the J end lost 6 bases, and 3 bases lay between the germline ends. This CDR3 region has 11 residues. The germline gives CDR1 LGHDT, CDR2 YNNKEL (reference sequence). CDR3 region: CASSQEREQYF. CDR3 sequence (DNA): TGTGCCAGCAGCCAAGAGCGCGAGCAGTACTTC.

The chain is built from TRBV10-2 and TRBJ2-4; 8 nucleotides align to TRBD1. This CDR3 contains 15 residues. The germline CDR1 and CDR2 sequences are WSHSY and SAAADI. V was pared by 1 base and J by 4 bases, with 3 bases of the junction left unmatched. CDR3 protein: CASSELQGGKNIQYF. CDR3 DNA sequence: TGCGCCAGCAGTGAGTTACAGGGGGGAAAAAACATTCAGTACTTC.

V and J are TRBV12-3 or TRBV12-4 and TRBJ2-1; D uncertain. Trimming took 3 bases from V and 10 from J, leaving 10 bases between them. The CDR3 is made up of 12 amino acids. The CDR3 DNA sequence: TGTGCCAGCAGTTTCCCCCCACAGGAGCAGTTCTTC. This sequence encodes CASSFPPQEQFF.

V usage is TRBV6-8 and J usage is TRBJ2-7; D perhaps matches TRBD2 (5 bases). CDR1 and CDR2 (germline): MNHGY, SAAAGT. Trimming stripped 2 bases from V and 2 bases from J, with 13 bases between. CDR3 length equals 15 residues. The CDR3 is CASSYLSSRPYEQYF. In nucleotides, the CDR3 is TGTGCCAGCAGTTACCTGTCTAGCAGACCCTACGAGCAGTACTTC.